Below, one T cell receptor beta chain is given with its context. The data stem from a study of control samples from healthy donors and cancer patients. The ends lost 6 bases at V and 4 bases at J; junction bases unmatched: 8. Germline V gives CDR1 MNHEY, CDR2 SVGEGT. The CDR3 has 15 residues. Sequencing was performed with immunoSEQ multiplex PCR; in TCRdb, only in-frame clones are kept and a portion is missing. The data show 150,000 to 200,000 clones, about 91% seen once. This TCR derives from a man between 18 and 29 years old in good health. The chain has TRBV6-2 or TRBV6-3 and TRBJ1-5, with TRBD1 matching 8 bases. The source material was blood. CDR3 nucleotides: TGTGCCAGCAGCCCACAGGGGGGGGGAAATCAGCCCCAGCATTTT. It translates to CASSPQGGGNQPQHF.